The 26 T cell receptor beta chains listed next were all sequenced from one sample in a study of Graves' ophthalmopathy and Graves' hyperthyroidism. Amplified TCR beta CDR3 regions were obtained using RNA transcripts as template. RT-PCR in the first round used HTBI primers; a second-round multiplex PCR followed. MiXCR, applied by TCRdb to the multiplex PCR reads, yields one record per CDR3 protein. The data contain 650,000 to 800,000 distinct CDR3 sequences, under 50% of them singletons. The sequenced material came from peripheral blood. These receptor sequences come from an adult man with Graves' ophthalmopathy.

The V call is TRBV10-3, the J call TRBJ1-2; D is unresolved. Germline V gene sequence: CDR1 ENHRY, CDR2 SYGVKD. The V end lost 1 base, the J end lost 0 bases, and 6 bases lay between the germline ends. The CDR3 extends over 14 amino acids. CDR3 nucleotides: TGTGCCATCAGTGAGTTCAGCGCTAACTATGGCTACACCTTC. Its protein product is CAISEFSANYGYTF.

The chain employs TRBV4-1 and TRBJ1-1; unclear D gene. The V end lost 7 bases, the J end lost 1 base, and 10 bases lay between the germline ends. This CDR3 is 13 amino acids long. Germline V CDR1 and CDR2: MGHRA, YSYEKL. CDR3 protein: CASTSRRNTEAFF. DNA for the CDR3: TGCGCCAGCACGAGCAGGAGGAACACTGAAGCTTTCTTT.

On this clonotype itself: The conserved closing phenylalanine or tryptophan is absent in this CDR3, likely reflecting a read error. V usage is TRBV7-9 and J usage is TRBJ2-7, with a weak D call TRBD1 (5 bases). This CDR3 is 17 amino acids long. V lost 5 bases and J lost 2, with 22 bases in between. Germline assignment: CDR1 SEHNR and CDR2 FQNEAQ (reference sequence). The CDR3 region has the DNA TGTGCCAGCAGCCCGATCCTAGGCCAAGACAGAGCCTACGAGCAGTACCTC. Its protein is CASSPILGQDRAYEQYL.

Turning to this clonotype: A much bigger clone sits one base away, suggesting this may be a read error. The V and J genes are TRBV5-4 and TRBJ1-2; D gene uncertain. Per germline, CDR1 SGHNT and CDR2 YYREEE (reference sequence). V dropped 10 bases and J dropped 5 bases, with 21 bases sitting between them. CDR3 length: 14 residues. The CDR3 loop is CAARDYSGGYGYTF. The CDR3 DNA sequence: TGTGCCGCACGGGATTACTCGGGAGGTTATGGCTACACCTTC.

This clonotype was counted at least ten times. The chain joins TRBV13 to TRBJ2-5; TRBD1 matches 10 bases. The V and J ends lost 1 base and 5 bases, in that order; junction bases with no gene match: 1. CDR3 length equals 14 residues. Germline CDR1 and CDR2: PRHDT and FYEKMQ (reference sequence). Here the CDR3 reads CASSLETGGETQYF. The CDR3 coding sequence is TGTGCCAGCAGCTTAGAGACAGGGGGCGAGACCCAGTACTTC.

V gene TRBV9 combines with J gene TRBJ1-2; the D is unclear. The germline V gene has CDR1 SGDLS and CDR2 YYNGEE. Trimming left V 7 bases short and J 5 bases short, with 12 bases between. The CDR3 runs 12 residues. CDR3 bases: TGTGCCAGCTCACCAAGCCGGTATGGCTACACCTTC. The encoded protein is CASSPSRYGYTF.

The genes are TRBV7-9 and TRBJ2-6; perhaps TRBD2 as D (6 bases). The CDR3 loop spans 17 amino acids. Per germline, CDR1 SEHNR and CDR2 FQNEAQ (reference sequence). Trimming removed 4 bases from V and 0 bases from J, with 13 bases in between. The DNA for the CDR3 is TGTGCCAGCAGCTCAGGGACTTCTACCTCTGGGGCCAACGTCCTGACTTTC. This gives the protein CASSSGTSTSGANVLTF. Based on the CDR3 plus reference TRBV7-9 and TRBJ2-6, the full variable domain is DTGVSQNPRHKITKRGQNVTFRCDPISEHNRLYWYRQTLGQGPEFLTYFQNEAQLEKSRLLSDRFSAERPKGSFSTLEIQRTEQGDSAMYLCASSSGTSTSGANVLTFGAGSRLTVL.

The gene calls are TRBV7-2 and TRBJ2-5, with 8 bases lining up with TRBD2. The CDR3 has 16 amino acids. V was pared by 8 bases and J by 3 bases, with 14 bases of the junction left unmatched. The germline V gene has CDR1 SGHTA and CDR2 FQGNSA. The CDR3 protein is CASGWRYGGEKETQYF. The CDR3 coding sequence is TGTGCCAGCGGCTGGCGGTACGGGGGGGAAAAAGAGACCCAGTACTTC.

Note on this clonotype: A much larger clone lies one base from this, so it may be a read error. The J gene is TRBJ2-7, the V gene TRBV5-1; D ambiguous. Germline V gene data show CDR1 as SGHRS and CDR2 as YFSETQ. This CDR3 is built from 15 residues. The chain's CDR3 is CASSLGSGYSCEQYF. DNA of the CDR3: TGCGCCAGCAGCTTGGGGTCAGGATATTCCTGCGAGCAGTACTTC.

This clonotype has ten or more counts. The gene calls are TRBV19 and TRBJ1-5, with D unclear. V was trimmed by 0 bases and J by 6 bases, leaving 12 bases between them. Germline-derived CDR1 and CDR2 are LNHDA and SQIVND (reference sequence). There are 15 residues in the CDR3. In nucleotides, the CDR3 is TGTGCCAGTAGTATAGAACTAGGCGGAACTCAGCCCCAGCATTTT. It yields the protein CASSIELGGTQPQHF.

The rearrangement joins TRBV7-2 to TRBJ2-7, with D tentatively TRBD1 (6 bases). V lost 5 bases and J 5 bases, leaving 19 bases between the germline ends. The germline CDR1 and CDR2 sequences are SGHTA and FQGNSA. The CDR3 runs to 15 residues. The CDR3 spells CASSAGESLSDEQYF. The DNA for the CDR3 is TGTGCCAGCAGCGCAGGGGAATCCCTCTCAGACGAGCAGTACTTC. The variable domain in full, with the rest retrieved from reference TRBV7-2 and TRBJ2-7, is GAGVSQSPSNKVTEKGKDVELRCDPISGHTALYWYRQSLGQGLEFLIYFQGNSAPDKSGLPSDRFSAERTGGSVSTLTIQRTQQEDSAVYLCASSAGESLSDEQYFGPGTRLTVT.

This clonotype was counted many times. The V call is TRBV20-1, the J call TRBJ1-4; D gene unclear. Germline CDR1 reads DFQATT; CDR2 reads SNEGSKA (reference sequence). The CDR3 extends over 13 amino acids. V lost 3 bases to trimming and J lost 8 bases, with 13 bases between them. CDR3 in amino acids: CSARSPEGEKLFF. The CDR3 DNA reads TGCAGTGCTAGGTCTCCGGAAGGAGAAAAACTGTTTTTT.

The J gene is TRBJ1-5, the V gene TRBV16; possible D gene TRBD1, 6 bases. Deletions cut 1 base from V and 4 bases from J, with 20 bases between. CDR3 length equals 18 residues. Germline CDR1 and CDR2: KGHSY and FQNENV. DNA for the CDR3: TGTGCCAGCAGCCAATTTCGAATGCGGGGGCCGAAGAATCAGCCCCAGCATTTT. This translates into CASSQFRMRGPKNQPQHF.

This chain uses TRBV2 with TRBJ1-2; no reliable D call. The CDR3 sequence is 13 residues long. V was clipped by 4 bases and J by 2 bases, with 8 bases between them. Germline CDR1 reads SNHLY; CDR2 reads FYNNEI. The CDR3 sequence is CASSAGLNYGYTF. Written as DNA, the CDR3 is TGTGCCAGCAGTGCCGGGCTAAACTATGGCTACACCTTC. Full variable domain (outside the CDR3, taken from reference TRBV2 and TRBJ1-2): EPEVTQTPSHQVTQMGQEVILRCVPISNHLYFYWYRQILGQKVEFLVSFYNNEISEKSEIFDDQFSVERPDGSNFTLKIRSTKLEDSAMYFCASSAGLNYGYTFGSGTRLTVV.

This clonotype is a singleton in its sample. An end of the junction differs from the germline gene, which may be a read error. V usage is TRBV10-3 and J usage is TRBJ2-7, with D possibly TRBD1 on 6 matching bases. The CDR3 is made up of 12 amino acids. From germline, CDR1 is ENHRY and CDR2 SYGVKD. CDR3 DNA sequence: TGTGCCAGCAGCTTAGGCAGGGGCGAGCGGTACTTC. It specifies CASSLGRGERYF.

This chain connects TRBV24-1 to TRBJ1-2; weak D call: TRBD1 (5 bases). V was shortened by 11 bases and J by 7 bases, with 22 bases between the two germline ends. In germline, CDR1 is KGHDR, CDR2 SFDVKD. CDR3 length: 14 amino acids. The CDR3 reads CASSPFETEGGYTF. For the CDR3, the DNA is TGTGCCAGCTCACCTTTTGAGACAGAGGGTGGCTACACCTTC.

This clonotype has ten or more counts. The chain employs TRBV20-1 and TRBJ2-5, with unresolved D. The CDR3 extends over 13 amino acids. The ends were cut back, 1 base at V and 1 base at J, with 7 bases in the middle. In germline, CDR1 is DFQATT, CDR2 SNEGSKA (reference sequence). The DNA for the CDR3 is TGCAGTGCTAGAGCGGCAGCCCAAGAGACCCAGTACTTC. Its translation is CSARAAAQETQYF.

The rearrangement uses TRBV3-1 and TRBJ1-3; 11 nucleotides line up with TRBD1. The CDR3 totals 18 residues. The junction had 7 bases not matched to a gene; V was cut back by 3 bases and J by 0 bases. CDR1 LGHDT and CDR2 YNNKEL come from the germline V gene (reference sequence). The DNA of the CDR3 is TGTGCCAGCAGCCAGACCTGGACAGGGGGCGCCTCTGGAAACACCATATATTTT. This sequence encodes CASSQTWTGGASGNTIYF.

With respect to this clonotype: This may arise from a read error, as a much more abundant clone is one base away. J is TRBJ1-4 and V is TRBV20-1; 7 nucleotides align to TRBD1. Germline V gene lookup returns CDR1 DFQATT and CDR2 SNEGSKA (reference sequence). This CDR3 is 12 amino acids long. V trimming: 3 bases; J trimming: 7 bases; junction bases outside the gene matches: 2. CDR3 amino acids: CSASGTAEKLFF. Written as DNA, the CDR3 is TGCAGTGCTAGCGGGACAGCTGAAAAACTGTTTTTT.

The sample holds many counts of this clonotype. This sequence joins TRBV5-1 and TRBJ1-5; D gene uncertain. Germline CDR1 and CDR2: SGHRS and YFSETQ. Trimming pared 1 base from V and 6 bases from J, leaving 11 bases between. The CDR3 spans 14 residues. CDR3: CASSLSPSSQPQHF. The CDR3 DNA sequence: TGCGCCAGCAGCTTGAGTCCTTCGTCTCAGCCCCAGCATTTT.

This clonotype came up a few times. A junction end diverges from the germline sequence, so it may reflect a read error. The chain combines TRBV10-3 with TRBJ1-5; D may be TRBD1 (6 bases). The CDR3 is made up of 15 amino acids. CDR1 is ENHRY, CDR2 SYGVKD, per germline. CDR3: CASSTLQGDGQPQHF. CDR3 coding DNA: TGTGCCAGCAGTACCCTACAGGGTGACGGGCAGCCCCAGCATTTT.

This clonotype was counted many times. Compared with germline, one end of the junction differs, possibly owing to a read error. The chain is built from TRBV10-3 and TRBJ1-5, with D possibly TRBD1 on 5 matching bases. Germline V gives CDR1 ENHRY, CDR2 SYGVKD. The CDR3 extends over 14 amino acids. The CDR3 protein is CASSTRRGDQPQHF. The CDR3 DNA reads TGTGCCAGCAGTACGCGTCGGGGCGATCAGCCCCAGCATTTT.

The sample holds many counts of this clonotype. The genes are TRBV25-1 and TRBJ2-6, with TRBD2 identical over 7 bases. V shed 1 base, J shed 0 bases, and the junction held 3 bases outside the gene matches. In germline, CDR1 is MGHDK, CDR2 SYGVNS. The CDR3 has 17 residues. The CDR3 protein is CASSESGGISGANVLTF. The CDR3 nucleotides are TGTGCCAGCAGTGAATCCGGGGGGATCTCTGGGGCCAACGTCCTGACTTTC.

Concerning this clonotype: Given a much more abundant clone one base away, this may be a read error. V and J are TRBV5-1 and TRBJ2-7; either TRBD1 or TRBD2 may fit D (5 bases each). With 0 bases removed from V and 9 bases from J, the gap between germline ends came to 19 bases. The CDR3 contains 15 residues. Germline CDR1 and CDR2: SGHRS and YFSETQ. Written as DNA, the CDR3 is TGCGCCAGCAGCTTGGTTGGCAGTCCGTGGGACGGGCAGTACTTC. Residues: CASSLVGSPWDGQYF.

The rearrangement joins TRBV10-3 to TRBJ2-2; D is undetermined. Germline V gene lookup returns CDR1 ENHRY and CDR2 SYGVKD. Trimming pared 3 bases from V and 4 bases from J, leaving 9 bases between. CDR3 length: 14 residues. The CDR3 protein is CAISDRASTGELFF. CDR3 DNA sequence: TGTGCCATCAGTGACAGAGCCTCCACCGGGGAGCTGTTTTTT.

V usage is TRBV29-1 and J usage is TRBJ1-5, with D tentatively TRBD1 (6 bases). In germline, CDR1 is SQVTM, CDR2 ANQGSEA. V gave up 4 bases and J gave up 9 bases, with 16 bases separating them. This CDR3 region has 13 residues. The CDR3 region is CSVGEGHRVPQHF. CDR3 nucleotide sequence: TGCAGCGTTGGCGAGGGACACCGAGTGCCCCAGCATTTT.